The 22 T cell receptor beta chains below all came from one sample that was sequenced in a study of blood T cell repertoires in COVID-19. Using immunoSEQ multiplex PCR, the repertoire was profiled, and TCRdb retains in-frame clones only, with some absent. The sample has about 170,000 clones, 88% seen once. The sequenced material came from peripheral blood. These receptor sequences come from a man aged 50 to 59 who had recovered from COVID-19.

This clone has only one observation. The rearrangement uses TRBV27 and TRBJ2-7, with D perhaps TRBD1 (6 bases). Germline values: CDR1 MNHEY, CDR2 SMNVEV (reference sequence). Trimming removed 3 bases at V and 3 bases at J, with 9 bases between. The CDR3 spans 13 residues. The CDR3 sequence is CASSLDRGYEQYF. CDR3 nucleotides: TGTGCCAGCAGTTTGGACAGAGGCTACGAGCAGTACTTC.

This sequence joins TRBV2 and TRBJ2-2; TRBD2 matches at 13 bases. Trimming at V came to 5 bases and at J to 4 bases, leaving 7 bases not matched to a gene. Germline V lookup: CDR1 SNHLY, CDR2 FYNNEI. CDR3 size: 17 residues. The CDR3 DNA is TGTGCCAGCAGTTGGACTAGCGGGGGAAGCGGCACCGGGGAGCTGTTTTTT. Its translation: CASSWTSGGSGTGELFF.

The chain recombines TRBV7-2 with TRBJ2-5; 7 positions agree with TRBD2. V lost 6 bases to trimming and J lost 5 bases; unmatched junction nucleotides: 15. The CDR3 is made up of 16 amino acids. Per germline, CDR1 SGHTA and CDR2 FQGNSA. The CDR3 DNA reads TGTGCCAGCAGGCCCGCGTCGGCGGGAGAGAGGGAGACCCAGTACTTC. Its protein is CASRPASAGERETQYF.

The chain uses TRBV5-1 and TRBJ2-5; 7 bases fit TRBD2. This CDR3 has 14 amino acids. Per the germline V gene, CDR1 is SGHRS and CDR2 is YFSETQ. After removal of 1 base from V and 5 bases from J, the junction contained 5 bases not matched to a gene. This chain's CDR3 is CASSLFAGGETQYF. CDR3 nucleotides: TGCGCCAGCAGCTTGTTCGCCGGGGGGGAGACCCAGTACTTC.

The chain recombines TRBV5-1 with TRBJ2-7, with TRBD2 as a possible D gene (7 bases). In germline, CDR1 is SGHRS, CDR2 YFSETQ. The CDR3 sequence is 15 residues long. V lost 4 bases and J 6 bases, leaving 20 bases between the germline ends. The CDR3 DNA is TGCGCCAGCAGCCCGGAGGGGGGGCCCCGGGCCGAGCAGTACTTC. Its translation is CASSPEGGPRAEQYF. Looking up the rest from reference TRBV5-1 and TRBJ2-7 gives the full variable domain: KAGVTQTPRYLIKTRGQQVTLSCSPISGHRSVSWYQQTPGQGLQFLFEYFSETQRNKGNFPGRFSGRQFSNSRSEMNVSTLELGDSALYLCASSPEGGPRAEQYFGPGTRLTVT.

This clone was detected only once. The chain employs TRBV5-1 and TRBJ2-3, with 9 bases aligning to TRBD2. The CDR3 consists of 16 residues. Germline V gene data show CDR1 as SGHRS and CDR2 as YFSETQ. Losses at the gene ends were 4 bases for V and 2 bases for J; bases not matched to a gene: 8. This CDR3 reads CASSVNGGGATDTQYF. The DNA of the CDR3 is TGCGCCAGCAGCGTGAACGGCGGGGGGGCCACAGATACGCAGTATTTT.

This chain links TRBV27 with TRBJ2-1; a possible D gene is TRBD1 (5 bases). Germline CDR1 reads MNHEY; CDR2 reads SMNVEV (reference sequence). This CDR3 region has 13 residues. Trimming took 6 bases from V and 3 from J, leaving 9 bases between them. The CDR3 DNA reads TGTGCCAGCAGGAACAGGAACTACAATGAGCAGTTCTTC. It translates to CASRNRNYNEQFF.

The chain carries TRBV6-5 and TRBJ1-2; D is unclear. V lost 8 bases, J lost 8 bases, and 15 bases lay in between. CDR1 and CDR2 (germline): MNHEY, SVGAGI. This CDR3 comprises 12 residues. In nucleotides, the CDR3 is TGTGCCAGCTGGACGGGGTCTGACGGCTACACCTTC. Translation gives CASWTGSDGYTF.

This clone was seen more than once but under ten times. This rearrangement joins TRBV5-1 to TRBJ1-4, with D perhaps matching TRBD1 (5 bases). Germline CDR1 SGHRS, CDR2 YFSETQ. The CDR3 is 15 amino acids. The V gene lost 6 bases and the J gene lost 0 bases, with 12 bases spanning the gap. CDR3 DNA: TGCGCCAGCAAGGAGGGGCTTTCAACTAATGAAAAACTGTTTTTT. It codes for CASKEGLSTNEKLFF.

The chain couples TRBV7-2 to TRBJ2-7; 9 bases match TRBD2. The length of the CDR3 is 17 residues. With 5 bases clipped from V and 6 bases from J, the junction kept 17 bases outside the gene matches. Germline CDR1 is SGHTA and CDR2 is FQGNSA. The CDR3: CASSQLRSLAGTREQYF. The DNA of the CDR3 is TGTGCCAGCAGCCAACTCAGGTCTCTAGCGGGAACTCGCGAGCAGTACTTC. Supplemented by reference TRBV7-2 and TRBJ2-7, the full variable domain reads GAGVSQSPSNKVTEKGKDVELRCDPISGHTALYWYRQSLGQGLEFLIYFQGNSAPDKSGLPSDRFSAERTGGSVSTLTIQRTQQEDSAVYLCASSQLRSLAGTREQYFGPGTRLTVT.

This chain uses TRBV4-3 with TRBJ2-7; possibly TRBD2 for D (5 bases). Trimming removed 4 bases at V and 4 bases at J, with 17 bases between. The germline CDR1 and CDR2 sequences are LGHNA and YSLEER. The CDR3 extends over 15 amino acids. CDR3 amino acids: CASSLPGRGKYEQYF. The CDR3 nucleotides are TGCGCCAGCAGCCTTCCGGGCCGGGGAAAATACGAGCAGTACTTC.

The chain links TRBV4-3 to TRBJ2-1; 8 positions agree with TRBD2. CDR3 size: 15 residues. Germline CDR1 and CDR2: LGHNA and YSLEER. The trim removed 4 bases at V and 10 bases at J, leaving 12 bases unmatched. The CDR3 loop reads CASSPGFGGGIEQFF. The DNA of the CDR3 is TGCGCCAGCAGCCCCGGATTCGGGGGGGGTATAGAGCAGTTCTTC.

This chain uses TRBV5-5 with TRBJ2-7; 9 positions match TRBD1. CDR1 and CDR2 from the germline V gene are SGHKS and YYEKEE (reference sequence). After removal of 1 base from V and 6 bases from J, the junction contained 11 bases not matched to a gene. The CDR3 has 16 residues. The CDR3 coding sequence is TGTGCCAGCAGCTTGTCTACCAACAGGGGGCAAGGCGAGCAGTACTTC. Translation gives CASSLSTNRGQGEQYF.

CDR3 protein: CASSPPLSEGTVTDTQYF. CDR3 nucleotide sequence: TGTGCCAGCTCACCACCTCTGTCGGAGGGGACGGTTACGGATACGCAGTATTTT. J is TRBJ2-3 and V is TRBV18; D might be TRBD2 (6 bases). Germline V CDR1 and CDR2: KGHSH, LQKENI. The germline V and J ends were trimmed by 0 bases and 6 bases, with 22 bases remaining between them. The CDR3 runs 18 residues. The complete variable domain, with remaining parts taken from reference TRBV18 and TRBJ2-3, reads NAGVMQNPRHLVRRRGQEARLRCSPMKGHSHVYWYRQLPEEGLKFMVYLQKENIIDESGMPKERFSAEFPKEGPSILRIQQVVRGDSAAYFCASSPPLSEGTVTDTQYFGPGTRLTVL.

The chain combines TRBV6-5 with TRBJ2-5; 10 bases fit TRBD1. The germline V gene encodes CDR1 MNHEY and CDR2 SVGAGI. The CDR3 spans 15 residues. V trimming: 7 bases; J trimming: 2 bases; junction bases outside the gene matches: 7. The CDR3 region has the DNA TGTGCCAGCACCTTGGACAGGGGGGTTCAAGAGACCCAGTACTTC. This codes for CASTLDRGVQETQYF.

This chain joins TRBV11-2 and TRBJ1-1, with TRBD1 matching 8 bases. Trimming cost V 5 bases and J 1 base; bases outside gene matches: 6. Germline CDR1 and CDR2: SGHAT and FQNNGV. CDR3 length: 15 residues. The CDR3 loop is CASSDRGNANTEAFF. CDR3 sequence (DNA): TGTGCCAGCAGCGACAGGGGAAACGCGAACACTGAAGCTTTCTTT.

The rearrangement uses TRBV5-1 and TRBJ1-1, with a weak D call TRBD1 (6 bases). Trimming shortened V by 3 bases and J by 5 bases, and 11 bases separated the two germline ends. This CDR3 has 13 residues. Germline assignment: CDR1 SGHRS and CDR2 YFSETQ. The CDR3 loop reads CASSSGVWTEAFF. The DNA for the CDR3 is TGCGCCAGCAGCTCAGGGGTTTGGACTGAAGCTTTCTTT.

This chain uses TRBV5-4 with TRBJ2-5, with TRBD2 matching over 7 bases. Germline loops: CDR1 SGHNT, CDR2 YYREEE (reference sequence). The CDR3 loop spans 15 amino acids. The trim removed 4 bases at V and 1 base at J, leaving 7 bases unmatched. The CDR3 protein is CASSLRLAPQETQYF. CDR3 coding DNA: TGTGCCAGCAGCCTGAGACTAGCTCCCCAAGAGACCCAGTACTTC.

This clone was picked up one time. V gene TRBV5-8 combines with J gene TRBJ2-1, with 13 positions matching TRBD2. The germline V gene has CDR1 SGHTS and CDR2 YDEGEE. The ends lost 0 bases at V and 9 bases at J; junction bases unmatched: 9. CDR3 length equals 17 residues. CDR3: CASSLARTSGSGGEQFF. Here the CDR3 DNA reads TGTGCCAGCAGCTTGGCCCGGACTAGCGGGAGTGGTGGTGAGCAGTTCTTC.

The rearrangement links TRBV7-2 to TRBJ2-2, with a weak D call TRBD1 (5 bases). Germline V lookup: CDR1 SGHTA, CDR2 FQGNSA. The germline V and J ends were trimmed by 2 bases and 3 bases, with 16 bases remaining between them. The CDR3 spans 17 residues. The CDR3 region is CASSLSPTGPDTGELFF. The CDR3 DNA reads TGTGCCAGCAGCTTAAGTCCCACAGGACCTGACACCGGGGAGCTGTTTTTT.

This rearrangement joins TRBV5-1 to TRBJ2-1, with 10 positions matching TRBD2. V was pared by 4 bases and J by 3 bases, with 4 bases of the junction left unmatched. This CDR3 spans 15 amino acids. Germline-derived CDR1 and CDR2 are SGHRS and YFSETQ. CDR3 region: CASSPLAGVYNEQFF. CDR3 DNA: TGCGCCAGCAGCCCGCTAGCGGGGGTCTACAATGAGCAGTTCTTC.

This clone was picked up one time. The gene calls are TRBV6-5 and TRBJ2-2; no reliable D call. In germline, CDR1 is MNHEY, CDR2 SVGAGI. The CDR3 loop spans 13 amino acids. V was shortened by 2 bases and J by 5 bases, with 6 bases between the two germline ends. The CDR3 loop is CASSYGQTGELFF. DNA of the CDR3: TGTGCCAGCAGTTACGGGCAGACCGGGGAGCTGTTTTTT.